Included here is one TCR beta chain sequence, with context. This specimen belongs to a study of blood T cell repertoires in COVID-19. The V end was cut by 6 bases, the J end by 0 bases, with 11 bases between. This CDR3 comprises 15 residues. Germline V gene sequence: CDR1 KGHSH, CDR2 LQKENI. Profiling relied on immunoSEQ multiplex PCR, and the TCRdb table lists in-frame clones only, not all of them. Of some 240,000 clones in the sample, roughly 82% are singletons; the top ten hold under 1.5%. This TCR was sampled from a woman aged 35 to 49 who had recovered from COVID-19. The chain uses TRBV18 and TRBJ2-2; D might be TRBD1 (6 bases). Sequencing used peripheral blood. CDR3 region: CASSRTETNTGELFF. In DNA, the CDR3 is TGTGCCAGCTCCCGGACAGAAACGAACACCGGGGAGCTGTTTTTT. The entire variable domain, with the rest obtained from reference TRBV18 and TRBJ2-2, is as follows: NAGVMQNPRHLVRRRGQEARLRCSPMKGHSHVYWYRQLPEEGLKFMVYLQKENIIDESGMPKERFSAEFPKEGPSILRIQQVVRGDSAAYFCASSRTETNTGELFFGEGSRLTVL.